These 17 T cell receptor beta chains share one sample of origin, sequenced in a study of shared clonotypes between healthy human individuals. Produced via immunoSEQ multiplex PCR; TCRdb's table is partial and in-frame only. This sample carries some 630,000 clones, approximately 96% of them seen once, and the ten largest clones take 0.11%. CD45RO-negative CD8 cells positively selected for CCR7 made up the naive population, which excluded terminally differentiated effector memory CD45RA+ cells. Sequencing was done on a sample of naive CD8+ T cells sorted from blood. All receptors come from a young woman in good health.

The chain uses TRBV28 and TRBJ1-4; D possibly corresponds to TRBD1 (6 bases). Germline V CDR1 and CDR2: MDHEN, SYDVKM. Between the trimmed V and J ends, which lost 6 bases and 0 bases, there was a span of 8 bases. The CDR3 contains 14 residues. CDR3 in amino acids: CASSSGATNEKLFF. In DNA, the CDR3 is TGTGCCAGCAGCTCAGGGGCAACTAATGAAAAACTGTTTTTT.

About this clone itself: Other DNA variants within this sample encode the same CDR3. The chain couples TRBV2 to TRBJ1-1; the D gene is possibly TRBD1 (5 bases). The ends were cut back, 0 bases at V and 0 bases at J, with 8 bases in the middle. The CDR3 totals 15 residues. CDR1 is SNHLY, CDR2 FYNNEI, per germline. CDR3 loop: CASSEAQGVNTEAFF. For the CDR3, the DNA is TGTGCCAGCAGTGAAGCGCAGGGAGTGAACACTGAAGCTTTCTTT.

This chain joins TRBV19 and TRBJ1-1; no clear D. The CDR3 consists of 12 residues. Trimming shortened V by 8 bases and J by 1 base, and 8 bases separated the two germline ends. CDR1 and CDR2 from the germline V gene are LNHDA and SQIVND (reference sequence). The CDR3 here is CASYGGNTEAFF. Here the CDR3 DNA reads TGTGCCAGTTACGGAGGGAACACTGAAGCTTTCTTT.

The chain employs TRBV5-6 and TRBJ1-3; 12 bases line up with TRBD1. The junction had 5 bases not matched to a gene; V was cut back by 2 bases and J by 2 bases. CDR1 and CDR2 from the germline V gene are SGHDT and YYEEEE. The CDR3 has 17 residues. The CDR3 DNA sequence: TGTGCCAGCAGCTTTGGGGGACAGGGGGCAGCTGGAAACACCATATATTTT. It encodes CASSFGGQGAAGNTIYF.

The chain links TRBV6-1 to TRBJ1-1; D unclear. The CDR3 consists of 14 residues. Germline assignment: CDR1 MNHNS and CDR2 SASEGT. V was clipped by 0 bases and J by 8 bases, with 13 bases between them. Written as DNA, the CDR3 is TGTGCCAGCAGTGAAGCGGGGTTGGGCTTGGAAGCTTTCTTT. Amino acid sequence: CASSEAGLGLEAFF.

The chain links TRBV5-1 to TRBJ2-5, with TRBD2 matching over 8 bases. The germline V gene has CDR1 SGHRS and CDR2 YFSETQ. The junction had 5 bases not matched to a gene; V was cut back by 2 bases and J by 5 bases. This CDR3 contains 14 residues. The CDR3 reads CASSFFSSGETQYF. In DNA form, the CDR3 reads TGCGCCAGCAGCTTTTTCTCTAGCGGGGAGACCCAGTACTTC.

This sequence joins TRBV10-1 and TRBJ2-2, with 8 nucleotides matching TRBD2. Germline V gene lookup returns CDR1 WNHNN and CDR2 SYGVQD (reference sequence). The J segment lost 0 bases and the V segment lost 5 bases, leaving 14 bases of the junction unmatched. There are 19 residues in the CDR3. Here the CDR3 DNA reads TGCGCCAGCAGTTTGTGGAGCGGGAGTACGATGACGAACACCGGGGAGCTGTTTTTT. The encoded protein is CASSLWSGSTMTNTGELFF.

The rearrangement uses TRBV27 and TRBJ2-1; TRBD2 matches 7 bases. From germline, CDR1 is MNHEY and CDR2 SMNVEV (reference sequence). This CDR3 comprises 15 residues. V lost 7 bases, J lost 1 base, and 7 bases stayed unmatched. CDR3 region: CASKFLGGSYNEQFF. The CDR3 nucleotides are TGTGCCAGCAAATTTCTGGGGGGGTCCTACAATGAGCAGTTCTTC.

The chain couples TRBV6-5 to TRBJ2-1; D gene unclear. The V end was cut by 4 bases, the J end by 6 bases, with 4 bases between. Per germline, CDR1 MNHEY and CDR2 SVGAGI. The CDR3 spans 11 residues. The CDR3 DNA follows: TGTGCCAGCAGTTCGCCCAATGAGCAGTTCTTC. Encoded protein: CASSSPNEQFF.

Note on this clone: In the same sample, other DNA sequences code for this CDR3. V gene TRBV11-2 combines with J gene TRBJ2-7; D is ambiguous. CDR1 SGHAT and CDR2 FQNNGV come from the germline V gene. Trimming took off 3 bases at V and 0 bases at J, with 3 bases between the two ends. The CDR3 covers 12 residues. CDR3 sequence reads: CASSFGSYEQYF. The DNA of the CDR3 is TGTGCCAGCAGCTTCGGCTCCTACGAGCAGTACTTC.

Written as DNA, the CDR3 is TGTGCCAGCAGGACTAGCGGGAGGTTCTATGAGCAGTTCTTC. It yields the protein CASRTSGRFYEQFF. The V gene is TRBV27, the J gene TRBJ2-1; 13 bases match TRBD2. Germline V gene sequence: CDR1 MNHEY, CDR2 SMNVEV (reference sequence). This CDR3 comprises 14 residues. V was clipped by 6 bases and J by 8 bases; unmatched bases: 4.

CDR3 protein: CASSKALRGSGYSYEQYF. The CDR3 region has the DNA TGTGCCAGTAGTAAGGCCCTCCGGGGTAGCGGGTACTCCTACGAGCAGTACTTC. The J gene is TRBJ2-7, the V gene TRBV19; 7 bases line up with TRBD2. In germline, CDR1 is LNHDA, CDR2 SQIVND (reference sequence). The V gene end was trimmed by 4 bases and the J gene end by 0 bases; junction bases not matched to a gene: 15. CDR3 length: 18 amino acids.

The J gene is TRBJ2-7, the V gene TRBV6-5; TRBD1 matches at 9 bases. V was pared by 7 bases and J by 0 bases, with 7 bases of the junction left unmatched. Germline V gene sequence: CDR1 MNHEY, CDR2 SVGAGI. The CDR3 is made up of 15 amino acids. CDR3 in DNA: TGTGCCAGCACCCCGGGACAGGGCTTCTCCTACGAGCAGTACTTC. Its protein product is CASTPGQGFSYEQYF.

Concerning this clone: The same CDR3 is also encoded by other DNA sequences in this sample. CDR3: CASSLRGSNQPQHF. In DNA, the CDR3 is TGTGCCAGCAGTTTAAGAGGTAGCAATCAGCCCCAGCATTTT. V usage is TRBV27 and J usage is TRBJ1-5, with unresolved D. Trimming took off 2 bases at V and 0 bases at J, with 5 bases between the two ends. The CDR3 has 14 amino acids. Germline values: CDR1 MNHEY, CDR2 SMNVEV (reference sequence).

CDR3 region: CASIGTTLYEQYF. CDR3 DNA sequence: TGTGCCAGCATAGGGACTACTCTCTACGAGCAGTACTTC. The chain combines TRBV6-1 with TRBJ2-7; 7 nucleotides agree with TRBD2. The CDR3 sequence is 13 residues long. Germline CDR1 is MNHNS and CDR2 is SASEGT. With 7 bases clipped from V and 3 bases from J, the junction kept 6 bases outside the gene matches.

The chain is built from TRBV6-1 and TRBJ2-1, with 7 bases matching TRBD1. V trimming: 2 bases; J trimming: 2 bases; junction bases outside the gene matches: 6. The germline gives CDR1 MNHNS, CDR2 SASEGT. The CDR3 runs to 16 residues. CDR3 in DNA: TGTGCCAGCAGTGAATTGAGGGGGCAGACCTACAATGAGCAGTTCTTC. Protein sequence: CASSELRGQTYNEQFF.

The chain couples TRBV28 to TRBJ2-5; TRBD1 matches at 8 bases. Losses at the gene ends were 4 bases for V and 5 bases for J; bases not matched to a gene: 3. The germline gives CDR1 MDHEN, CDR2 SYDVKM. The CDR3 has 13 residues. The DNA of the CDR3 is TGTGCCAGCAGTTCAGGGGGCCGGGAGACCCAGTACTTC. Amino acid sequence: CASSSGGRETQYF. Together with reference TRBV28 and TRBJ2-5, the CDR3 gives the full variable domain: DVKVTQSSRYLVKRTGEKVFLECVQDMDHENMFWYRQDPGLGLRLIYFSYDVKMKEKGDIPEGYSVSREKKERFSLILESASTNQTSMYLCASSSGGRETQYFGPGTRLLVL.